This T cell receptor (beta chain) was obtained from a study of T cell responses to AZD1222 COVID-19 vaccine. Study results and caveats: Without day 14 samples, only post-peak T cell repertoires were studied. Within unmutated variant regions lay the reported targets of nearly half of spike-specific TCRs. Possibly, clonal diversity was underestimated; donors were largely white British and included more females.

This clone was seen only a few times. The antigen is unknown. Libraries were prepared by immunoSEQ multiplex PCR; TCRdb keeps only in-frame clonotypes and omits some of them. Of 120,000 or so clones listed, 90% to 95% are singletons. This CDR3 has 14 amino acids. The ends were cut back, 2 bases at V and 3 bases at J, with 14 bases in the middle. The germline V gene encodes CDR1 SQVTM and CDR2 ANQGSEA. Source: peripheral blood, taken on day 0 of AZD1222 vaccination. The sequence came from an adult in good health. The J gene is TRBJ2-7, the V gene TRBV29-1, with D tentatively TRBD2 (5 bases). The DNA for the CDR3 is TGCAGCGTTGAACACACGGACGGAGGCTACGAGCAGTACTTC. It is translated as CSVEHTDGGYEQYF.